Shown below are 15 T cell receptor beta chains from a single sample sequenced in a study of technical replicates of blood from several donors. TCRdb's copy holds only in-frame clones and misses some; the assay was immunoSEQ multiplex PCR. The table has roughly 90,000 clones, roughly 90% seen once. Sequenced: T cells isolated from PBMCs. The receptors stem from a human donor in good health.

CDR3 nucleotide sequence: TGTGCCACCAGCAGAGAGAAGTCCACGAGTGAAAAACTGTTTTTT. This encodes CATSREKSTSEKLFF. The rearrangement links TRBV15 to TRBJ1-4; D gene unclear. The CDR3 is made up of 15 amino acids. The germline V gene has CDR1 LNHNV and CDR2 YYDKDF (reference sequence). V shed 0 bases and J shed 7 bases, with 12 bases lying between them.

The V and J genes are TRBV5-6 and TRBJ2-1, with D possibly matching TRBD1 (6 bases). Germline V gives CDR1 SGHDT, CDR2 YYEEEE. Trimming removed 5 bases from V and 8 bases from J, with 11 bases in between. The CDR3 consists of 12 residues. The CDR3 DNA is TGTGCCAGCAGGTTACAGGGACATGAGCAGTTCTTC. Its protein is CASRLQGHEQFF. Looking up the rest from reference TRBV5-6 and TRBJ2-1 gives the full variable domain: DAGVTQSPTHLIKTRGQQVTLRCSPKSGHDTVSWYQQALGQGPQFIFQYYEEEERQRGNFPDRFSGHQFPNYSSELNVNALLLGDSALYLCASRLQGHEQFFGPGTRLTVL.

The V and J genes are TRBV6-5 and TRBJ1-2; TRBD1 aligns across 7 bases. Per germline, CDR1 MNHEY and CDR2 SVGAGI. There are 15 residues in the CDR3. The V gene end was trimmed by 0 bases and the J gene end by 7 bases; junction bases not matched to a gene: 8. CDR3 in DNA: TGTGCCAGCAGTTACTCTGACAGGGTGGCGGGTGGCTACACCTTC. It specifies CASSYSDRVAGGYTF.

This chain uses TRBV27 with TRBJ2-2; TRBD1 matches 7 bases. Trimming cost V 3 bases and J 1 base; bases outside gene matches: 2. CDR3 length: 15 amino acids. CDR1 is MNHEY, CDR2 SMNVEV, per germline (reference sequence). The CDR3 protein is CASSLSGGNTGELFF. For the CDR3, the DNA is TGTGCCAGCAGTTTGTCAGGGGGGAACACCGGGGAGCTGTTTTTT.

The rearrangement joins TRBV29-1 to TRBJ2-1; unclear D gene. The CDR3 runs 17 residues. With 5 bases removed from V and 0 bases from J, the gap between germline ends came to 20 bases. Germline-derived CDR1 and CDR2 are SQVTM and ANQGSEA. The CDR3 DNA reads TGCAGCGTTACCCTACCATCCGCAGGCGCCTCCTACAATGAGCAGTTCTTC. Its translation is CSVTLPSAGASYNEQFF.

The chain uses TRBV19 and TRBJ1-4; perhaps TRBD1 as D (5 bases). V was shortened by 5 bases and J by 7 bases, with 11 bases between the two germline ends. The CDR3 loop spans 13 amino acids. Germline CDR1 and CDR2: LNHDA and SQIVND (reference sequence). The CDR3 protein is CASSAGDSEKLFF. The CDR3 DNA is TGTGCCAGTAGTGCGGGAGACAGTGAAAAACTGTTTTTT.

The chain joins TRBV7-9 to TRBJ1-2; D not resolved. This CDR3 spans 15 amino acids. The germline V and J ends were trimmed by 1 base and 0 bases, with 9 bases remaining between them. Germline lookup yields CDR1 SEHNR and CDR2 FQNEAQ (reference sequence). Here the CDR3 reads CASSLVGGSNYGYTF. The CDR3 DNA sequence: TGTGCCAGCAGCTTAGTTGGCGGATCTAACTATGGCTACACCTTC. The entire variable domain, with the rest obtained from reference TRBV7-9 and TRBJ1-2, is as follows: DTGVSQNPRHKITKRGQNVTFRCDPISEHNRLYWYRQTLGQGPEFLTYFQNEAQLEKSRLLSDRFSAERPKGSFSTLEIQRTEQGDSAMYLCASSLVGGSNYGYTFGSGTRLTVV.

This clone was seen only once. The J gene is TRBJ2-1, the V gene TRBV10-3; maybe TRBD1 (6 bases). The CDR3 runs 14 residues. V dropped 4 bases and J dropped 5 bases, with 12 bases sitting between them. Looked up from germline, CDR1 is ENHRY and CDR2 is SYGVKD. DNA for the CDR3: TGTGCCATCAGTGGTCTTGCAGGGGACAATGAGCAGTTCTTC. Protein sequence: CAISGLAGDNEQFF.

V is TRBV6-5 and J is TRBJ2-1; 9 nucleotides match TRBD2. The CDR3 extends over 15 amino acids. Germline V lookup: CDR1 MNHEY, CDR2 SVGAGI. The V and J ends lost 5 bases and 5 bases, in that order; junction bases with no gene match: 7. Here the CDR3 reads CASSRSGRSHNEQFF. DNA for the CDR3: TGTGCCAGCAGTAGAAGCGGGAGGTCTCACAATGAGCAGTTCTTC.

There are a few counts of this clone. The chain recombines TRBV6-9 with TRBJ1-1; possibly TRBD1 for D (5 bases). There are 13 residues in the CDR3. The V and J ends lost 4 bases and 8 bases respectively, with 14 bases between them. Germline V gives CDR1 MNHGY, CDR2 SVAAGI. The CDR3 sequence is CASSSDQGMEAFF. The CDR3 coding sequence is TGTGCCAGCAGTTCCGATCAGGGTATGGAAGCTTTCTTT.

This chain uses TRBV5-4 with TRBJ1-2; D is perhaps TRBD1 (5 bases). V was pared by 1 base and J by 6 bases, with 22 bases between. This CDR3 contains 17 residues. Germline CDR1 and CDR2: SGHNT and YYREEE (reference sequence). The DNA for the CDR3 is TGTGCCAGCAGCTTGCTAACAAAGATAGGGGCCCGAGATGGCTACACCTTC. It codes for CASSLLTKIGARDGYTF.

J is TRBJ1-5 and V is TRBV28; 8 bases match TRBD1. Germline V gives CDR1 MDHEN, CDR2 SYDVKM. This CDR3 region has 15 residues. V trimming: 2 bases; J trimming: 4 bases; junction bases outside the gene matches: 4. The CDR3 is CASSLGTGPNQPQHF. Written as DNA, the CDR3 is TGTGCCAGCAGTTTAGGGACAGGCCCGAATCAGCCCCAGCATTTT.

The chain uses TRBV27 and TRBJ2-4, with 8 nucleotides matching TRBD2. V dropped 6 bases and J dropped 0; count of bases not matched to a gene: 4. Germline values: CDR1 MNHEY, CDR2 SMNVEV (reference sequence). CDR3 size: 15 residues. DNA for the CDR3: TGTGCCAGCAGAATAGCGGGGCTAGCCAAAAACATTCAGTACTTC. Encoded protein: CASRIAGLAKNIQYF.

This chain uses TRBV7-3 with TRBJ2-2, with D possibly TRBD2 on 6 matching bases. Trimming took 5 bases from V and 7 from J, leaving 14 bases between them. CDR3 size: 14 residues. Germline-derived CDR1 and CDR2 are SGHTA and FQGTGA. CDR3 DNA sequence: TGTGCCAGCAGCCAAGTGATGGGAGGCGGGGAGCTGTTTTTT. Encoded protein: CASSQVMGGGELFF.

The V gene is TRBV7-3, the J gene TRBJ1-1; TRBD1 matches at 8 bases. Germline V CDR1 and CDR2: SGHTA, FQGTGA. V shed 2 bases and J 1 base; nucleotides not matched to a gene: 3. The CDR3 spans 15 residues. The CDR3 nucleotides read TGTGCCAGCAGCTTACAGGGACAGGAGAACACTGAAGCTTTCTTT. The encoded protein is CASSLQGQENTEAFF.